This T cell receptor beta chain was retrieved from a study of blood T cells in healthy people across ages. General study results and limits: Older age went with lower TCR beta diversity per million T cells, in a roughly linear way. Correlation between TCR beta diversity and naive T cell percentage was strong. Possibly, changes in expanded clonotypes were confounded because donor CMV status was unknown.

A J-beta primer mix and a sample-barcoded 5' primer were used in a second PCR of roughly 7 to 12 cycles. In TCRdb, the 5' RACE reads were re-called with MiXCR into one record per CDR3 protein. The table shows over a million distinct CDR3 sequences, with roughly 43% occurring only once. Germline values: CDR1 MGHDK, CDR2 SYGVNS. CDR3 length: 14 amino acids. Germline trimming cut 3 bases from V and 6 bases from J; bases unmatched to any gene: 6. About this clonotype itself: Its specificity is unknown.

Donors were systemically healthy Caucasian individuals from Russia aged 6 to 90 years. The chain joins TRBV25-1 to TRBJ2-3; 7 bases fit TRBD2. The sample consisted of blood. This sequence originates from a woman aged 18-29 years in good health. The CDR3, as DNA: TGTGCCAGCAGTGAGCGGGAGCCGAGGGATACGCAGTATTTT. Its protein is CASSEREPRDTQYF.